This T cell receptor beta chain was retrieved from a study of cytomegalovirus exposure and HLA in healthy donors. General study findings and limits: Confirmation in vitro established that three CMV-associated chains were specific for CMV antigens. Later on, an analysis tied approximately 15,000 TCR beta sequences to HLA alleles at 0.05 false discovery rate.

Per germline, CDR1 SEHNR and CDR2 FQNEAQ (reference sequence). V lost 1 base and J lost 4, with 20 bases in between. The CDR3 covers 17 residues. Regarding this clone: Its antigen is undetermined.

It was with 60 Vbeta and 13 Jbeta primers that the PCR ran. The repertoire was sequenced with immunoSEQ multiplex PCR; TCRdb's copy has only in-frame clones and lacks some. The repertoire table contains around 76,000 clones. The rearrangement links TRBV7-9 to TRBJ2-7, with a weak D call TRBD2 (7 bases). The TCR was taken from a man aged 35 to 55 in good health and CMV-seronegative. Sequencing used PBMCs. The CDR3, as DNA: TGTGCCAGCAGCTTAGATGGCGGGGGCCTTTTCGAGTACGAGCAGTACTTC. Its protein is CASSLDGGGLFEYEQYF.